This T cell receptor (beta chain) was sequenced in a study of long-term antiretroviral therapy in people with HIV. Looking at the study overall: There is a gap of about a decade between the earliest samples and the later 2015 immediate-ART recommendation.

Sequencing relied on immunoSEQ assay v3.0, run at survey level. Sequenced by immunoSEQ multiplex PCR; TCRdb stores in-frame clones only, minus some. The data show about 25,000 clones, with approximately 86% seen just once and approximately 15% held by the top ten. Each contributor possessed a minimum of one pre-ART and a minimum of two post-ART PBMC samples. The V gene lost 4 bases and the J gene lost 7 bases, with 5 bases spanning the gap. Per germline, CDR1 SNHLY and CDR2 FYNNEI. The CDR3 has 11 amino acids. This clone has just a few counts. This receptor was obtained from a man aged 45-65 years with HIV. The starting material was unsorted PBMCs, obtained 1.2 years after starting antiretroviral therapy. V usage is TRBV2 and J usage is TRBJ1-5; unclear D gene. The CDR3 region has the DNA TGTGCCAGCAGTGTTGCGCAGCCCCAGCATTTT. Translated: CASSVAQPQHF.